This T cell receptor beta chain was captured by sequencing in a study of post-analysis software for immune sequencing data. Study-wide background: Included among the disease courses, which were recorded for the cohort, were relapsing-remitting, secondary progressive and progressive-relapsing multiple sclerosis.

About this clonotype itself: What it binds is not known.

The CDR3 runs 15 residues. Germline lookup yields CDR1 MNHEY and CDR2 SVGEGT. The V segment lost 6 bases and the J segment 3 bases; nucleotides outside the gene matches: 7. cDNA libraries of TCR beta carried unique molecular identifiers. Each sample of roughly 0.9 to 11 million input T cells yielded about 500,000 cDNA molecules, so each molecule approximated one T cell. TCRdb recomputed calls from the PCR reads with MiXCR, one row per CDR3 protein. The data hold fewer than 900,000 distinct CDR3 sequences, with around 42% observed a single time. General study results and limits: Clustering by F measure revealed strong co-clustering among samples prepared together in one batch. A significant reduction in normalized Chao1 diversity was observed in multiple sclerosis patients versus controls. Elevated frequency relative to controls characterized roughly 5 TRBV segments in patients, TRBV5-6, TRBV5-1 and TRBV20-1 among them.

This receptor was identified in a girl between 10 and 17 years old with multiple sclerosis. The sample taken for sequencing was blood. This chain connects TRBV6-2 or TRBV6-3 to TRBJ2-1, with TRBD2 identical over 8 bases. The CDR3 loop is CASSPGGAYYNEQFF. As DNA, the CDR3 is TGTGCCAGCAGCCCCGGGGGGGCCTACTACAATGAGCAGTTCTTC.